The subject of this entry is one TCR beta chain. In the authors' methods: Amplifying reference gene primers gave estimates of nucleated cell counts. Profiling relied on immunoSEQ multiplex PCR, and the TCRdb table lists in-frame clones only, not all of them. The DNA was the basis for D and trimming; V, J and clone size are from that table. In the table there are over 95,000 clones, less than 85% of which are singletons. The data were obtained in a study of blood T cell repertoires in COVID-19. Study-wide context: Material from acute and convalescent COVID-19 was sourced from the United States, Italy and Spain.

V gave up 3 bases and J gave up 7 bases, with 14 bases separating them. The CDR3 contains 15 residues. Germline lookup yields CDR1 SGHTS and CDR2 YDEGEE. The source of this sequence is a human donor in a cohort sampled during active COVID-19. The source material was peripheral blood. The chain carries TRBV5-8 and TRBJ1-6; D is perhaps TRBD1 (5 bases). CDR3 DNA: TGTGCCAGCAGCTCCTCCCCCCAGGGAAATTCACCCCTCCACTTT. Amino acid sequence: CASSSSPQGNSPLHF.